This record covers a single T cell receptor beta chain. The data belong to a study of blood T cell repertoires in COVID-19. In the study overall: Sites across the United States, Italy and Spain contributed samples from acute and convalescent COVID-19.

Authors' processing steps: Amplifying reference gene primers gave estimates of nucleated cell counts. Sequenced by immunoSEQ multiplex PCR; TCRdb stores in-frame clones only, minus some. Clonal size and the V and J genes are those of that table, whereas D and trimming came from the DNA. The sample has 380,000 or so clones; roughly 88% are singletons. Participants, about 18 to 90 years old, spanned approximately 25 US areas. The receptor was isolated from a woman aged 30 to 39 with acute COVID-19. Material for sequencing was PBMCs or T cells enriched from blood (not recorded which).

CDR3 amino acids: CASSLVTANTGELFF. In nucleotides, the CDR3 is TGTGCCAGCAGCTTAGTCACAGCAAACACCGGGGAGCTGTTTTTT. This sequence joins TRBV7-2 and TRBJ2-2; D gene ambiguous. The CDR3 extends over 15 amino acids. Trimming pared 1 base from V and 2 bases from J, leaving 8 bases between. Germline V gives CDR1 SGHTA, CDR2 FQGNSA. Full variable domain (remainder filled in from reference TRBV7-2 and TRBJ2-2): GAGVSQSPSNKVTEKGKDVELRCDPISGHTALYWYRQSLGQGLEFLIYFQGNSAPDKSGLPSDRFSAERTGGSVSTLTIQRTQQEDSAVYLCASSLVTANTGELFFGEGSRLTVL.